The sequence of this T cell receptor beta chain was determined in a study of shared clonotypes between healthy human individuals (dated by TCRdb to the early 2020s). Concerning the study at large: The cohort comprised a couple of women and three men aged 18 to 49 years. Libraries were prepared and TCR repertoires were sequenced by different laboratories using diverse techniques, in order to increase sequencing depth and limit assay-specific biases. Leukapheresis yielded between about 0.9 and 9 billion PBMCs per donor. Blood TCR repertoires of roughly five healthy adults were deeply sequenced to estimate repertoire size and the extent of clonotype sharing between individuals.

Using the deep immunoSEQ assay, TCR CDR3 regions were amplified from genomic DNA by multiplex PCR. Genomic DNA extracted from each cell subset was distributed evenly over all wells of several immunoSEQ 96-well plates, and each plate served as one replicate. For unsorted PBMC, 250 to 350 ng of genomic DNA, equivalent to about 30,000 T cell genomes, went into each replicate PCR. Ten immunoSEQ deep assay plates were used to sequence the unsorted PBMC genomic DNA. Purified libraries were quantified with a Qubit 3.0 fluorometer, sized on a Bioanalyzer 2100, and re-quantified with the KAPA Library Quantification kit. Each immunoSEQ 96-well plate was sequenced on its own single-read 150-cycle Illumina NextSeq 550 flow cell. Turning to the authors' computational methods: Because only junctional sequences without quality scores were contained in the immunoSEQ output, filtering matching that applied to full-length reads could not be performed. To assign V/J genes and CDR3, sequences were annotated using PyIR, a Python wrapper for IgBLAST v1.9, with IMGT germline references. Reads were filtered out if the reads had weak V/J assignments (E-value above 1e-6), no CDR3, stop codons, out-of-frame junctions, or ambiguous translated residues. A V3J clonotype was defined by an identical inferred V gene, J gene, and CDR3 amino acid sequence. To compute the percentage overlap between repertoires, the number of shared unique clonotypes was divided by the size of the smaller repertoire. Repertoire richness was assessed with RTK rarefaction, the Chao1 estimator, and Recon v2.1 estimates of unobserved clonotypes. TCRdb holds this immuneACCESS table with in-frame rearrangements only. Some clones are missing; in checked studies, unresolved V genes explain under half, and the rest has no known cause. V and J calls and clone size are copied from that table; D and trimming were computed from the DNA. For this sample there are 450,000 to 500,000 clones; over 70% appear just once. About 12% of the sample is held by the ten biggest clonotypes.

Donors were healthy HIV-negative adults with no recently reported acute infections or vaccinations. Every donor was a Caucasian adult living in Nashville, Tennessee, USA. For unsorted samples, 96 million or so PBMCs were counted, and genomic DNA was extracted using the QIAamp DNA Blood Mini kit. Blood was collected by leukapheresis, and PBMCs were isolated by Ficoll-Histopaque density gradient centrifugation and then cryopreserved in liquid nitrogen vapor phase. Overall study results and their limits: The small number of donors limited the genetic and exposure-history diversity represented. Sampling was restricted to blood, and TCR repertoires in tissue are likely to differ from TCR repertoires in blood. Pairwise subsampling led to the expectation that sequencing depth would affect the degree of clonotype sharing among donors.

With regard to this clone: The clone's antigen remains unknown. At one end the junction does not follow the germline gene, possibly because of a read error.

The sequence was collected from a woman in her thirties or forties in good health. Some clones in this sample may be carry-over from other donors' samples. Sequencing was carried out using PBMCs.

In nucleotide form, the sequence is TGTGCCAGCAGTTACCGCGACCGACGGGATTTT. Its coded protein is CASSYRDRRDF. The sequence joins TRBV6-6 to TRBJ2-3; the D gene assignment is ambiguous. CDR1 and CDR2, per the germline V gene (reference sequence), are MNHNY and SVGAGI. Measured from the cysteine to the phenylalanine, the CDR3 is 11 residues long. The DNA shown is the 33-base CDR3, in frame from base 1.